A single sample gave rise to the 21 T cell receptor beta chains below, sequenced in a study of T cells in Graves' hyperthyroidism and ophthalmopathy. It was RNA transcripts that yielded the amplified TCR beta CDR3 regions. The study used the HTBI primer set for a first-round RT-PCR of the TCR CDR3. TCRdb reprocessed the multiplex PCR reads with MiXCR, giving one entry per CDR3 protein. Of about 500,000 distinct CDR3 sequences listed, roughly 17% were seen once; the top ten hold under 20%. The material sequenced was blood. These receptors all stem from a woman aged 18-29 years with Graves' ophthalmopathy.

The rearrangement joins TRBV19 to TRBJ2-2; TRBD2 matches 15 bases. The CDR3 is 17 residues long. Looked up from germline, CDR1 is LNHDA and CDR2 is SQIVND (reference sequence). The J segment lost 7 bases and the V segment lost 3 bases, leaving 6 bases of the junction unmatched. The CDR3: CASSIGLAGGPGGELFF. CDR3 bases: TGTGCCAGTAGTATCGGACTAGCGGGGGGGCCCGGCGGGGAGCTGTTTTTT. The entire variable domain, with the rest obtained from reference TRBV19 and TRBJ2-2, is as follows: DGGITQSPKYLFRKEGQNVTLSCEQNLNHDAMYWYRQDPGQGLRLIYYSQIVNDFQKGDIAEGYSVSREKKESFPLTVTSAQKNPTAFYLCASSIGLAGGPGGELFFGEGSRLTVL.

This clonotype was recorded at least ten times. The CDR3 is CASSPSSGIEAFF. The DNA for the CDR3 is TGTGCCAGCTCCCCCTCGAGTGGGATTGAAGCTTTCTTT. The chain recombines TRBV18 with TRBJ1-1, with no clear D. There are 13 residues in the CDR3. The V gene's germline CDR1 is KGHSH and CDR2 LQKENI. Trimming stripped 6 bases from V and 7 bases from J, with 15 bases between.

This chain links TRBV19 with TRBJ1-4; no firm D call. V lost 3 bases and J lost 7, with 18 bases in between. The CDR3 covers 16 residues. Looked up from germline, CDR1 is LNHDA and CDR2 is SQIVND (reference sequence). This CDR3 is CASSIRFGDRGEKLFF. In DNA form, the CDR3 reads TGTGCCAGTAGTATCCGCTTTGGAGATCGAGGTGAAAAACTGTTTTTT.

The CDR3 reads CSANDRGRGTDTQYF. The CDR3 DNA reads as TGCAGTGCTAACGACAGGGGGCGCGGGACAGATACGCAGTATTTT. The chain has TRBV20-1 and TRBJ2-3, with TRBD1 matching over 10 bases. The CDR3 loop spans 15 amino acids. V trimming: 4 bases; J trimming: 3 bases; junction bases outside the gene matches: 7. Germline V CDR1 and CDR2: DFQATT, SNEGSKA (reference sequence).

There are many counts of this clonotype. The genes are TRBV19 and TRBJ1-1; possible D gene TRBD1, 5 bases. The V gene's germline CDR1 is LNHDA and CDR2 SQIVND (reference sequence). V was pared by 3 bases and J by 2 bases, with 10 bases between. CDR3 size: 14 residues. The chain's CDR3 is CASSISRDNTEAFF. The CDR3 DNA reads as TGTGCCAGTAGTATTTCCCGGGACAACACTGAAGCTTTCTTT.

Ten or more counts support this clonotype. This chain links TRBV3-1 with TRBJ1-2; tentatively, D is TRBD1 (5 bases). Germline V lookup: CDR1 LGHDT, CDR2 YNNKEL (reference sequence). The V end was cut by 6 bases, the J end by 1 base, with 12 bases between. The CDR3 runs to 14 residues. CDR3 nucleotide sequence: TGTGCCAGCAGATCCCAGGGCATTAACTATGGCTACACCTTC. It codes for CASRSQGINYGYTF. Full variable domain (outside the CDR3, taken from reference TRBV3-1 and TRBJ1-2): DTAVSQTPKYLVTQMGNDKSIKCEQNLGHDTMYWYKQDSKKFLKIMFSYNNKELIINETVPNRFSPKSPDKAHLNLHINSLELGDSAVYFCASRSQGINYGYTFGSGTRLTVV.

In this sample, this clonotype turned up many times. The chain uses TRBV20-1 and TRBJ2-7; 7 nucleotides match TRBD2. From germline, CDR1 is DFQATT and CDR2 SNEGSKA (reference sequence). The CDR3 runs to 15 residues. V gave up 3 bases and J gave up 0 bases; unmatched junction bases: 8. CDR3 protein: CSARPREGSSYEQYF. The CDR3 DNA sequence: TGCAGTGCTAGGCCTAGGGAGGGTTCCTCCTACGAGCAGTACTTC.

This clonotype was observed a handful of times. This chain connects TRBV6-1 to TRBJ1-5; 7 positions agree with TRBD1. Germline CDR1 MNHNS, CDR2 SASEGT. This CDR3 has 12 residues. V dropped 6 bases and J dropped 6; count of bases not matched to a gene: 2. The CDR3 DNA follows: TGTGCCAGCAGAAGACAGGGTCAGCCCCAGCATTTT. Translated, it gives CASRRQGQPQHF.

The genes are TRBV13 and TRBJ2-5; 9 bases fit TRBD1. Trimming removed 1 base from V and 0 bases from J; junction bases left unmatched: 3. The CDR3 is 16 amino acids. Germline V gives CDR1 PRHDT, CDR2 FYEKMQ (reference sequence). For the CDR3, the DNA is TGTGCCAGCAGCTTAGAGGGACAGGGTTACCAAGAGACCCAGTACTTC. It encodes CASSLEGQGYQETQYF.

The chain joins TRBV6-2 or TRBV6-3 to TRBJ2-1; 11 nucleotides agree with TRBD2. Germline loops: CDR1 MNHEY, CDR2 SVGEGT. There are 14 residues in the CDR3. The ends lost 9 bases at V and 8 bases at J; junction bases unmatched: 9. The CDR3 sequence: CASLAGGPRDEQFF. For the CDR3, the DNA is TGTGCCAGTTTAGCGGGAGGGCCTCGGGATGAGCAGTTCTTC.

V and J are TRBV11-2 and TRBJ2-5, with 8 bases that match TRBD2. J was trimmed by 12 bases and V by 4 bases; bases with no gene match: 7. This CDR3 is 12 amino acids long. The germline CDR1 and CDR2 sequences are SGHAT and FQNNGV. CDR3 region: CASSSPPGGEYF. In DNA, the CDR3 is TGTGCCAGCAGCTCACCTCCGGGGGGGGAGTACTTC.

Here the CDR3 reads CAWIRRGLRDTQYF. The CDR3 DNA is TGTGCCTGGATTCGACGGGGGCTTCGTGATACGCAGTATTTT. The rearrangement joins TRBV30 to TRBJ2-3, with D perhaps TRBD1 or TRBD2 (6 bases each). V was pared by 4 bases and J by 6 bases, with 17 bases between. Per germline, CDR1 GTSNPN and CDR2 SVGIG (reference sequence). This CDR3 has 14 amino acids.

This clonotype showed up many times. V and J are TRBV7-8 and TRBJ1-2; a weak D match, TRBD1 (6 bases). CDR1 and CDR2 (germline): SGHVS, FQNEAQ. The CDR3 has 16 amino acids. With 0 bases removed from V and 4 bases from J, the gap between germline ends came to 15 bases. The CDR3 nucleotides are TGTGCCAGCAGCTTAGCACCGGGACAACCATTCTATGGCTACACCTTC. Protein: CASSLAPGQPFYGYTF. The full variable domain, completed using reference TRBV7-8 and TRBJ1-2, is GAGVSQSPRYKVAKRGQDVALRCDPISGHVSLFWYQQALGQGPEFLTYFQNEAQLDKSGLPSDRFFAERPEGSVSTLKIQRTQQEDSAVYLCASSLAPGQPFYGYTFGSGTRLTVV.

This clonotype was seen a handful of times. This sequence joins TRBV6-1 and TRBJ1-4; a weak D match, TRBD1 (6 bases). Germline assignment: CDR1 MNHNS and CDR2 SASEGT. This CDR3 is 15 amino acids long. Trimming stripped 6 bases from V and 0 bases from J, with 11 bases between. This CDR3 reads CASRADRSTNEKLFF. DNA of the CDR3: TGTGCCAGCAGAGCCGACAGGTCAACTAATGAAAAACTGTTTTTT.

This clonotype was counted between two and nine times. The chain couples TRBV6-5 to TRBJ1-6; D gene ambiguous. Germline values: CDR1 MNHEY, CDR2 SVGAGI. CDR3 length: 14 amino acids. Trimming stripped 0 bases from V and 8 bases from J, with 8 bases between. CDR3 sequence reads: CASSYSRKDSPLHF. The DNA of the CDR3 is TGTGCCAGCAGTTACTCGAGGAAAGATTCACCCCTCCACTTT.

This clonotype showed up just a few times. The CDR3 DNA reads TGTGCCAGCGGGCGCGGGGGGCGCACAGATACGCAGTATTTT. Translated: CASGRGGRTDTQYF. The V gene is TRBV14, the J gene TRBJ2-3, with 8 nucleotides matching TRBD2. The CDR3 runs to 14 residues. Per the germline V gene, CDR1 is SGHDN and CDR2 is FVKESK. J gave up 1 base and V 8 bases, and 5 bases lay outside the gene matches.

This clonotype appeared many times. This rearrangement joins TRBV11-2 to TRBJ1-1, with D unclear. V dropped 2 bases and J dropped 1 base, with 8 bases sitting between them. This CDR3 is 14 amino acids long. CDR1 is SGHAT and CDR2 is FQNNGV in the germline V gene. The CDR3 is CASSLHTWNTEAFF. The CDR3 DNA follows: TGTGCCAGCAGCTTACACACATGGAACACTGAAGCTTTCTTT.

The chain combines TRBV10-2 with TRBJ2-5; 7 nucleotides agree with TRBD1. CDR3 length: 14 amino acids. V shed 4 bases, J shed 5 bases, and the junction held 7 bases outside the gene matches. Germline values: CDR1 WSHSY, CDR2 SAAADI. DNA of the CDR3: TGCGCCAGCAGTGGGAAGGGGGCAGGGGAGACCCAGTACTTC. Protein: CASSGKGAGETQYF.

V usage is TRBV5-1 and J usage is TRBJ1-1, with a weak D call TRBD1 (5 bases). This CDR3 is built from 12 residues. The germline gives CDR1 SGHRS, CDR2 YFSETQ. V was pared by 2 bases and J by 7 bases, with 9 bases between. The CDR3 spells CASSFQGGEAFF. As DNA, the CDR3 is TGCGCCAGCAGCTTCCAGGGCGGTGAAGCTTTCTTT.

This clonotype was seen at least ten times. This chain joins TRBV7-2 and TRBJ2-3; TRBD2 is a possible D gene (7 bases). This CDR3 comprises 19 residues. The V end lost 3 bases, the J end lost 0 bases, and 22 bases lay between the germline ends. Germline V gene data show CDR1 as SGHTA and CDR2 as FQGNSA. The CDR3 reads CASSFSPGASGPSTDTQYF. CDR3 sequence (DNA): TGTGCCAGCAGCTTCTCGCCGGGGGCTAGCGGACCTAGCACAGATACGCAGTATTTT.

The genes are TRBV9 and TRBJ2-1; 8 positions agree with TRBD2. The CDR3 is made up of 16 amino acids. Germline CDR1 SGDLS, CDR2 YYNGEE. V lost 0 bases to trimming and J lost 4 bases; unmatched junction nucleotides: 6. Here the CDR3 DNA reads TGTGCCAGCAGCGTAGCCGTCGGGAGGGGGTACAATGAGCAGTTCTTC. It specifies CASSVAVGRGYNEQFF.